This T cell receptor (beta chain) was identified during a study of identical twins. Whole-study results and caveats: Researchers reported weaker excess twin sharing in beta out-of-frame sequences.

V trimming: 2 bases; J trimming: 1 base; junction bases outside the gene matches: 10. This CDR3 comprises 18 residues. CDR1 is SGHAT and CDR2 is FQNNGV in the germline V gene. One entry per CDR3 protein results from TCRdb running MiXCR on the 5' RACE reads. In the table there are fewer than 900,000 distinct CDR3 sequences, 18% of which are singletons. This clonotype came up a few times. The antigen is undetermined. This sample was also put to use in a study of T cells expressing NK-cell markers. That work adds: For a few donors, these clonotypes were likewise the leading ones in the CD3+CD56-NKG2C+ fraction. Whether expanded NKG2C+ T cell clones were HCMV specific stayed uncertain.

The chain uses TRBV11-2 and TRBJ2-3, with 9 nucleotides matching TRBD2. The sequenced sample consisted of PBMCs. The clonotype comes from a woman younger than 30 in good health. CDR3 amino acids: CASSLSFRREGGTDTQYF. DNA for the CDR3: TGTGCCAGCAGCTTAAGCTTCCGGCGGGAGGGAGGCACAGATACGCAGTATTTT.